These 30 T cell receptor beta chains share one sample of origin, sequenced in a study of T cell responses to AZD1222 COVID-19 vaccine. The method was immunoSEQ multiplex PCR; TCRdb's version includes in-frame clones alone and lacks a portion of them. This sample has 91,000 or so clones, with roughly nine tenths found just once. This specimen was peripheral blood, taken 28 days after the second AZD1222 dose. These receptors originate from an adult who received the AZD1222 COVID-19 vaccine.

A few counts support this clone. The gene calls are TRBV6-6 and TRBJ2-7; maybe TRBD1 (6 bases). This CDR3 is built from 16 residues. Trimming pared 6 bases from V and 4 bases from J, leaving 22 bases between. Germline V lookup: CDR1 MNHNY, CDR2 SVGAGI (reference sequence). This CDR3 reads CASSLTGGRGGYEQYF. The CDR3, as DNA: TGTGCCAGCAGCTTGACCGGTGGCAGGGGCGGATACGAGCAGTACTTC.

J is TRBJ2-1 and V is TRBV20-1; TRBD1 is a possible D gene (6 bases). Germline CDR1 and CDR2: DFQATT and SNEGSKA (reference sequence). The CDR3 is 11 residues long. V lost 6 bases and J lost 9, with 12 bases in between. CDR3 DNA: TGCAGTGCCCTCGGACAGAGTGAGCAGTTCTTC. Residues: CSALGQSEQFF.

This clone was counted only a few times. The chain links TRBV2 to TRBJ1-2; TRBD1 matches at 11 bases. Germline trimming cut 4 bases from V and 2 bases from J; bases unmatched to any gene: 12. The CDR3 length is 18 residues. CDR1 is SNHLY, CDR2 FYNNEI, per germline. The CDR3 region has the DNA TGTGCCAGCAGTGCAATGGACAGGGGGCGGTTTACGAACTATGGCTACACCTTC. Protein: CASSAMDRGRFTNYGYTF.

The count of this clone is one. The CDR3 sequence: CAWSNGRYEQYF. In DNA, the CDR3 is TGTGCCTGGTCGAATGGGAGGTACGAGCAGTACTTC. V is TRBV30 and J is TRBJ2-7; possibly TRBD2 for D (6 bases). The V end lost 5 bases, the J end lost 4 bases, and 12 bases lay between the germline ends. This CDR3 has 12 residues. Germline lookup yields CDR1 GTSNPN and CDR2 SVGIG (reference sequence).

The V call is TRBV28, the J call TRBJ1-4; 7 bases are a match to TRBD1. This CDR3 is built from 17 residues. The J segment lost 5 bases and the V segment lost 6 bases, leaving 15 bases of the junction unmatched. Per the germline V gene, CDR1 is MDHEN and CDR2 is SYDVKM. CDR3: CASRPQGPGGSNEKLFF. CDR3 in DNA: TGTGCCAGCAGACCACAGGGGCCAGGCGGGTCGAATGAAAAACTGTTTTTT.

The chain links TRBV3-1 (or the pseudogene TRBV3-2) to TRBJ1-2; perhaps TRBD1 as D (6 bases). The germline CDR1 and CDR2 sequences are LGHDT and YNNKEL (reference sequence). Trimming removed 6 bases at V and 7 bases at J, with 12 bases between. The CDR3 totals 12 residues. The CDR3 loop reads CASRGGGLGYTF. Here the CDR3 DNA reads TGTGCCAGCAGAGGGGGAGGGCTTGGCTACACCTTC.

This chain links TRBV18 with TRBJ1-5; D is unresolved. The CDR3 is 15 residues long. The V gene's germline CDR1 is KGHSH and CDR2 LQKENI. The germline V and J ends were trimmed by 3 bases and 0 bases, with 9 bases remaining between them. The CDR3 loop is CASSPGSVSNQPQHF. In DNA form, the CDR3 reads TGTGCCAGCTCACCGGGGAGTGTTAGCAATCAGCCCCAGCATTTT.

J is TRBJ2-1 and V is TRBV2; D could derive from TRBD1 or TRBD2 (5 bases each). In germline, CDR1 is SNHLY, CDR2 FYNNEI. The length of the CDR3 is 15 residues. Between the trimmed V and J ends, which lost 2 bases and 7 bases, there was a span of 15 bases. In nucleotides, the CDR3 is TGTGCCAGCAGTGAAACTCCCCCGGGACGGAATGAGCAGTTCTTC. It encodes CASSETPPGRNEQFF.

V is TRBV30 and J is TRBJ1-4; D may be TRBD1 (5 bases). The germline V and J ends were trimmed by 0 bases and 5 bases, with 7 bases remaining between them. CDR1 and CDR2 from the germline V gene are GTSNPN and SVGIG (reference sequence). This CDR3 spans 13 amino acids. The CDR3 coding sequence is TGTGCCTGGAGTGTTGGGGGAAATGAAAAACTGTTTTTT. Encoded protein: CAWSVGGNEKLFF. The full variable domain, in which reference TRBV30 and TRBJ1-4 provide the parts outside the CDR3, is SQTIHQWPATLVQPVGSPLSLECTVEGTSNPNLYWYRQAAGRGLQLLFYSVGIGQISSEVPQNLSASRPQDRQFILSSKKLLLSDSGFYLCAWSVGGNEKLFFGSGTQLSVL.

The V call is TRBV27, the J call TRBJ1-5; maybe TRBD1 (6 bases). CDR1 is MNHEY and CDR2 is SMNVEV in the germline V gene (reference sequence). This CDR3 spans 15 amino acids. Trimming stripped 5 bases from V and 7 bases from J, with 18 bases between. The CDR3 reads CASSPFGTIGQPQHF. Here the CDR3 DNA reads TGTGCCAGCAGTCCATTTGGGACAATAGGACAGCCCCAGCATTTT.

The chain links TRBV7-3 to TRBJ1-5; TRBD1 matches 7 bases. The CDR3 loop spans 20 amino acids. Germline V CDR1 and CDR2: SGHTA, FQGTGA. V shed 1 base, J shed 1 base, and the junction held 16 bases outside the gene matches. CDR3 protein: CASSLKRVRDSPQSNQPQHF. The CDR3 nucleotides read TGTGCCAGCAGCTTAAAAAGAGTCCGGGACAGTCCTCAGAGCAATCAGCCCCAGCATTTT.

The chain links TRBV14 to TRBJ1-1; D not resolved. The V end lost 5 bases, the J end lost 0 bases, and 16 bases lay between the germline ends. The CDR3 length is 16 residues. The V gene's germline CDR1 is SGHDN and CDR2 FVKESK. CDR3 sequence reads: CASSFYDVFMNTEAFF. CDR3 nucleotide sequence: TGTGCCAGCAGCTTTTATGATGTCTTTATGAACACTGAAGCTTTCTTT.

This chain connects TRBV28 to TRBJ2-2, with TRBD1 matching 10 bases. The CDR3 runs to 18 residues. V was pared by 6 bases and J by 3 bases, with 13 bases of the junction left unmatched. CDR1 and CDR2 (germline): MDHEN, SYDVKM. CDR3 nucleotides: TGTGCCAGCAGCACTAGACTCCGGACAGGGGGGTACACCGGGGAGCTGTTTTTT. The encoded protein is CASSTRLRTGGYTGELFF.

J is TRBJ2-5 and V is TRBV5-1; 9 positions match TRBD1. The V segment lost 3 bases and the J segment 4 bases; nucleotides outside the gene matches: 4. Germline CDR1 is SGHRS and CDR2 is YFSETQ. The CDR3 loop spans 14 amino acids. DNA for the CDR3: TGCGCCAGCAGCTACAGGGGGCGAGGAGAGACCCAGTACTTC. Translating it yields CASSYRGRGETQYF.

The V gene is TRBV10-3, the J gene TRBJ1-1; 9 bases match TRBD1. Germline V gene lookup returns CDR1 ENHRY and CDR2 SYGVKD. This CDR3 contains 13 residues. The ends lost 5 bases at V and 8 bases at J; junction bases unmatched: 6. The CDR3 coding sequence is TGTGCCATCAGTAGGGGACAGGGAGTCGAAGCTTTCTTT. Protein sequence: CAISRGQGVEAFF.

J is TRBJ1-2 and V is TRBV18; D perhaps matches TRBD1 (5 bases). The V end was cut by 2 bases, the J end by 2 bases, with 6 bases between. The germline CDR1 and CDR2 sequences are KGHSH and LQKENI. The CDR3 runs to 13 residues. CDR3 region: CASSPSGNYGYTF. The CDR3 bases are TGTGCCAGCTCACCATCAGGGAACTATGGCTACACCTTC.

This chain connects TRBV25-1 to TRBJ1-2; a possible D gene is TRBD1 (6 bases). Per germline, CDR1 MGHDK and CDR2 SYGVNS. The CDR3 totals 12 residues. V lost 4 bases, J lost 6 bases, and 9 bases lay in between. The CDR3 is CASSVGTNGYTF. The CDR3 coding sequence is TGTGCCAGCAGTGTGGGGACAAATGGCTACACCTTC.

J is TRBJ1-1 and V is TRBV2; a weak D match, TRBD1 (5 bases). This CDR3 comprises 14 residues. V lost 4 bases to trimming and J lost 0 bases, with 9 bases between them. CDR1 is SNHLY and CDR2 is FYNNEI in the germline V gene. CDR3 in DNA: TGTGCCAGCAGTGGAGCGGACATGAACACTGAAGCTTTCTTT. It encodes CASSGADMNTEAFF.

The rearrangement joins TRBV2 to TRBJ1-2; D might be TRBD1 (5 bases). Germline V lookup: CDR1 SNHLY, CDR2 FYNNEI. Trimming stripped 10 bases from V and 4 bases from J, with 10 bases between. The CDR3 is 11 amino acids. The CDR3 bases are TGTGCCACAAACGGGGGCTATGGCTACACCTTC. Translated: CATNGGYGYTF.

The chain recombines TRBV28 with TRBJ2-6; no reliable D call. This CDR3 region has 14 residues. Trimming shortened V by 3 bases and J by 0 bases, and 3 bases separated the two germline ends. Germline V gene data show CDR1 as MDHEN and CDR2 as SYDVKM. CDR3 bases: TGTGCCAGCAGTTTGGTCTCTGGGGCCAACGTCCTGACTTTC. Amino acid sequence: CASSLVSGANVLTF.

V and J are TRBV19 and TRBJ1-2; D gene uncertain. Deletions cut 1 base from V and 7 bases from J, with 7 bases between. The germline V gene encodes CDR1 LNHDA and CDR2 SQIVND (reference sequence). The CDR3 covers 12 residues. This CDR3 reads CASSIAGRGYTF. DNA for the CDR3: TGTGCCAGTAGTATAGCTGGCCGTGGCTACACCTTC.

V gene TRBV2 combines with J gene TRBJ1-2; D is uncertain. V shed 5 bases and J shed 2 bases, with 9 bases lying between them. There are 13 residues in the CDR3. Germline V CDR1 and CDR2: SNHLY, FYNNEI. CDR3: CASSPSGNYGYTF. DNA of the CDR3: TGTGCCAGCAGTCCCTCGGGGAACTATGGCTACACCTTC. Full variable domain (outside the CDR3, taken from reference TRBV2 and TRBJ1-2): EPEVTQTPSHQVTQMGQEVILRCVPISNHLYFYWYRQILGQKVEFLVSFYNNEISEKSEIFDDQFSVERPDGSNFTLKIRSTKLEDSAMYFCASSPSGNYGYTFGSGTRLTVV.

The chain has TRBV5-4 and TRBJ1-1; 9 positions agree with TRBD1. This CDR3 has 14 amino acids. The germline gives CDR1 SGHNT, CDR2 YYREEE (reference sequence). Trimming took 5 bases from V and 4 from J; bases not matched to a gene: 6. CDR3 nucleotides: TGTGCCAGCAGTCCGGACAGGGGCGTCACTGAAGCTTTCTTT. As protein: CASSPDRGVTEAFF.

CDR3 protein: CAISESKGVPPQRSPLHF. CDR3 DNA: TGTGCCATCAGTGAGTCGAAGGGGGTTCCCCCCCAAAGGTCACCCCTCCACTTT. J is TRBJ1-6 and V is TRBV10-3; perhaps TRBD1 as D (6 bases). Trimming pared 0 bases from V and 10 bases from J, leaving 22 bases between. Per germline, CDR1 ENHRY and CDR2 SYGVKD. The CDR3 length is 18 residues.

V and J are TRBV2 and TRBJ1-2, with D perhaps TRBD1 (6 bases). The CDR3 covers 12 residues. V lost 2 bases and J 8 bases, leaving 9 bases between the germline ends. Per the germline V gene, CDR1 is SNHLY and CDR2 is FYNNEI. In DNA, the CDR3 is TGTGCCAGCAGTGAACTGGGGGGCGGCTACACCTTC. Its protein product is CASSELGGGYTF.

V and J are TRBV4-3 and TRBJ1-5, with TRBD1 identical over 9 bases. Germline CDR1 reads LGHNA; CDR2 reads YSLEER. There are 14 residues in the CDR3. Unmatched junction bases numbered 0, after V lost 0 bases and J lost 6 bases. The CDR3 nucleotides are TGCGCCAGCAGCCAAGAGACAGGGGGTCAGCCCCAGCATTTT. Amino acid sequence: CASSQETGGQPQHF.

This chain connects TRBV7-8 to TRBJ1-1; 7 bases line up with TRBD1. In germline, CDR1 is SGHVS, CDR2 FQNEAQ. V dropped 2 bases and J dropped 7; count of bases not matched to a gene: 10. The CDR3 has 15 residues. CDR3 loop: CASSLINSRGNEAFF. CDR3 sequence (DNA): TGTGCCAGCAGCTTAATCAACTCCAGGGGGAATGAAGCTTTCTTT.

V is TRBV19 and J is TRBJ1-6, with D unclear. The germline V gene has CDR1 LNHDA and CDR2 SQIVND (reference sequence). Trimming pared 3 bases from V and 9 bases from J, leaving 15 bases between. This CDR3 comprises 15 residues. The CDR3 loop is CASSISEPGRSPLHF. The CDR3 DNA follows: TGTGCCAGTAGTATCTCTGAGCCTGGGCGTTCACCCCTCCACTTT.

The rearrangement links TRBV5-1 to TRBJ1-1, with 8 bases fitting TRBD1. CDR1 and CDR2 (germline): SGHRS, YFSETQ. V shed 4 bases, J shed 4 bases, and the junction held 12 bases outside the gene matches. The CDR3 length is 16 residues. DNA of the CDR3: TGCGCCAGCAGCCCTGGTTCAGGGGGCTCGGGCACTGAAGCTTTCTTT. Amino acids: CASSPGSGGSGTEAFF.

Here the CDR3 reads CASSLRRTYEQYF. The CDR3 region has the DNA TGTGCCAGCAGCTTGAGACGGACCTACGAGCAGTACTTC. V gene TRBV5-6 combines with J gene TRBJ2-7; D is undetermined. The CDR3 runs 13 residues. CDR1 is SGHDT, CDR2 YYEEEE, per germline. V lost 1 base and J 2 bases, leaving 7 bases between the germline ends.